This T cell receptor (beta chain) was identified in a study of technical replicates of blood from several donors. The method was immunoSEQ multiplex PCR; TCRdb's version includes in-frame clones alone and lacks a portion of them. The table includes tens of thousands of clones, 92% detected once. The V segment lost 5 bases and the J segment 2 bases; nucleotides outside the gene matches: 7. CDR3 length: 15 amino acids. Germline-derived CDR1 and CDR2 are KGHSH and LQKENI. The source is a human donor in good health. The V call is TRBV18, the J call TRBJ2-7; 9 nucleotides agree with TRBD2. Sequenced material: T cells isolated from PBMCs. DNA of the CDR3: TGTGCCAGCTCATCCGGGACTAGCAGCACCTACGAGCAGTACTTC. It specifies CASSSGTSSTYEQYF.